This T cell receptor beta chain was sequenced for a study of T cells after yellow fever vaccination. Study context: Fractions low in cell number were prepared with SMART-Seq v4 Ultra Low Input.

A universal primer site and UMIs were added as TCR cDNA was made by 5'RACE template switching. TCRdb used MiXCR to reprocess the 5' RACE reads, holding one entry per CDR3 protein. Among 300,000 or so distinct CDR3 sequences, 10% to 15% were seen once, and the ten largest hold 0.4% to 0.65%. Germline CDR1 is SGDLS and CDR2 is YYNGEE. This CDR3 has 16 amino acids. Trimming cost V 2 bases and J 0 bases, with 14 bases left between them. This rearrangement joins TRBV9 to TRBJ1-1; D possibly corresponds to TRBD1 (6 bases). The source was CD4+ T cells sorted from PBMCs, collected 45 days after the yellow fever booster vaccination. The TCR comes from a man aged 25 to 45 who received the YFV17D yellow fever vaccine. In DNA form, the CDR3 reads TGTGCCAGCAGCGTGGGTACAGGGCCCATGAACACTGAAGCTTTCTTT. Its protein is CASSVGTGPMNTEAFF.